This T cell receptor (beta chain) was recorded in a study of blood T cell repertoires in COVID-19. Overall study context: PBMCs, B-cell-depleted T cells, or T cells were the source of the cDNA or gDNA that made up the material.

In the authors' workflow: Estimated nucleated cell counts came from reference gene primer amplification. Method: immunoSEQ multiplex PCR; TCRdb's copy keeps in-frame clones and lacks some. V, J and clone size reflect that table, while D and trimming were determined from the DNA. Among more than 200,000 clones listed, just under 90% were seen once. From germline, CDR1 is SGHKS and CDR2 YYEKEE (reference sequence). This CDR3 has 14 residues. Trimming left V 1 base short and J 3 bases short, with 8 bases between. Sequencing input: PBMCs or T cells enriched from blood (not recorded which). The chain links TRBV5-5 to TRBJ1-5; D gene ambiguous. This sequence was found in a woman in her 30s with acute COVID-19. The CDR3 spells CASSLLTANQPQHF. The CDR3 nucleotides read TGTGCCAGCAGCTTGCTTACAGCCAATCAGCCCCAGCATTTT.